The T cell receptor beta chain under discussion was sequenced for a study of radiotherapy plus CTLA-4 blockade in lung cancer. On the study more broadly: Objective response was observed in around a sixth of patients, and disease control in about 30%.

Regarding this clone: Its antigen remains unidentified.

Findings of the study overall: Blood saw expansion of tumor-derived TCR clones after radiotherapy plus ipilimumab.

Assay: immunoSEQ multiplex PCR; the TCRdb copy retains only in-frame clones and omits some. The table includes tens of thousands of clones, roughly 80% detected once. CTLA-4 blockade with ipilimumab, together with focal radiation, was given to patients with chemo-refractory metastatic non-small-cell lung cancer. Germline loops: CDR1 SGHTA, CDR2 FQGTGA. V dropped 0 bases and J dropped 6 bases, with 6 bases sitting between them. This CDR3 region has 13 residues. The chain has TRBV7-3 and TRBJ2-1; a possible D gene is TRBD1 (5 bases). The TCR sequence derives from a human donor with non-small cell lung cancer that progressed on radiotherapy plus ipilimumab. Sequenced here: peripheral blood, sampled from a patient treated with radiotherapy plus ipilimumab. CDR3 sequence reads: CASSLTGPNEQFF. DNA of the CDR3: TGTGCCAGCAGCTTAACGGGGCCCAATGAGCAGTTCTTC.